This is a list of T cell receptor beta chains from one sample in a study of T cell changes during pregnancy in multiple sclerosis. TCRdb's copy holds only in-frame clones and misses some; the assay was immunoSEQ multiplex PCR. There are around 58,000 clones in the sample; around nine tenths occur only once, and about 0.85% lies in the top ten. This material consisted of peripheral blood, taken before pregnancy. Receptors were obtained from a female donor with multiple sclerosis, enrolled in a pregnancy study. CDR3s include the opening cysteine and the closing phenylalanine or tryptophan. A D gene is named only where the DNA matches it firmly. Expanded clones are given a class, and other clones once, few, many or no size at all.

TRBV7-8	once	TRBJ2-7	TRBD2	TGTGCCAGCAGCGCAAGACTAGCGGGGGAGGTCGAGCAGTACTTC	CASSARLAGEVEQYF
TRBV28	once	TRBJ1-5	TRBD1	TGTGCCAGCAGTTCCGGACAGGTCTATCAGCCCCAGCATTTT	CASSSGQVYQPQHF
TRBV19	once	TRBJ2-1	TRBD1	TGTGCCAGTACCAGGGGACAGGGTCTCTATGAGCAGTTCTTC	CASTRGQGLYEQFF
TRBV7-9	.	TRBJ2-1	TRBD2	TGTGCCAGCAGTCATAGCCCGGGGGAGGGGAACAATGAGCAGTTCTTC	CASSHSPGEGNNEQFF
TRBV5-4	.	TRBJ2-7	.	TGTGCCAGCAGCTTCGCCTCCCTAAACGAGCAGTACTTC	CASSFASLNEQYF
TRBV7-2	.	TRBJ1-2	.	TGTGCCAGCAGCGTCTTCGGAGGGGCTGACTATGGCTACACCTTC	CASSVFGGADYGYTF
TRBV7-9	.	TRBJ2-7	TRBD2	TGTGCCAGCAGCCCCCCGACTAGCTTGGCCAGCAAGTACTTC	CASSPPTSLASKYF
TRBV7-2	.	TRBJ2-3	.	TGTGCCAGCAGCCGGAAGGGGGGCACAGATACGCAGTATTTT	CASSRKGGTDTQYF
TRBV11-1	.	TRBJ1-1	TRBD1	TGTGCCAGCAGTCCACAGGGGGTGTATGCTGAAGCTTTCTTT	CASSPQGVYAEAFF
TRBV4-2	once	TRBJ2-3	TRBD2	TGTGCCAGCAGCCAAGTCCCTAGCGGGGGTGGGACAGATACGCAGTATTTT	CASSQVPSGGGTDTQYF
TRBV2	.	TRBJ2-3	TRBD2	TGTGCCAGCGGTATTCGGACTAGCGACGATACGCAGTATTTT	CASGIRTSDDTQYF
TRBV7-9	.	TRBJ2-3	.	TGTGCCAGCAGCTTAGTGGTTAGCGGACCCACAGATACGCAGTATTTT	CASSLVVSGPTDTQYF
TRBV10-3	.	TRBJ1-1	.	TGTGCCATCAGTGACTCCGGACAGTCTAACACTGAAGCTTTCTTT	CAISDSGQSNTEAFF
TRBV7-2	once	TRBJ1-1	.	TGTGCCAGCAGCTACCTCGGGACTGAAGCTTTCTTT	CASSYLGTEAFF
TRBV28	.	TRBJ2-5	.	TGTGCCAGCAGCCCTACTTCCGGGGTTGTGACCCAGTACTTC	CASSPTSGVVTQYF
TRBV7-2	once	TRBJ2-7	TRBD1	TGTGCCAGCAGCCTCCCTCCGGGACAGGTATTGGGCGAGCAGTACTTC	CASSLPPGQVLGEQYF
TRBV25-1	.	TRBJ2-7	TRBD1	TGTGCCAGCAGTGGCTTCCCGGGACAGGGGGTCCACGAGCAGTACTTC	CASSGFPGQGVHEQYF
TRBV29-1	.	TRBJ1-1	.	TGCAGCGTTGAAGGAAGAGGGCTCGAAGCTTTCTTT	CSVEGRGLEAFF
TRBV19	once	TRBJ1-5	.	TGTGCCAGTAGTGCACGGTTTGAGGCTAGCAATCAGCCCCAGCATTTT	CASSARFEASNQPQHF
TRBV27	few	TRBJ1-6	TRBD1	TGTGCCAGCAGTCTATACAGGGGGCGGGATTCACCCCTCCACTTT	CASSLYRGRDSPLHF
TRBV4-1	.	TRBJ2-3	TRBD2	TGCGCCAGCAGCCAAGATGCGTCGGGAGCGGGGGAAACAGATACGCAGTATTTT	CASSQDASGAGETDTQYF
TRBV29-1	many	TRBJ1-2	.	TGCAGCGTTGCGGTCGGCCTCAGGAGGACCTTC	CSVAVGLRRTF
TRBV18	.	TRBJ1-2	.	TGTGCCAGCTCACCCCTGGACAGTCTCTATGGCTACACCTTC	CASSPLDSLYGYTF
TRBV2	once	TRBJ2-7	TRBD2	TGTGCCAGCAGTGTTCGGGGGGGAATGGGGTTTCCCGAGCAGTACTTC	CASSVRGGMGFPEQYF
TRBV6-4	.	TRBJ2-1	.	TGTGCCACACAGGACAGCTACAATGAGCAGTTCTTC	CATQDSYNEQFF
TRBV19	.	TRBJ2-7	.	TGTGCCAGTAACCCTCGATGGAGGGGGCAAGGCGAGCAGTACTTC	CASNPRWRGQGEQYF
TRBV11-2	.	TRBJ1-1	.	TGTGCCAGCAGCTACCTGGGGGGGACTGAAGCTTTCTTT	CASSYLGGTEAFF
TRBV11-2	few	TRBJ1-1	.	TGTGCCAGCAGCTTAGCGGGGATCATGAACACTGAAGCTTTCTTT	CASSLAGIMNTEAFF
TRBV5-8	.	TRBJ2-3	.	TGTGCCAGCAGCTTGGCCCGGGGTTGGGATACGCAGTATTTT	CASSLARGWDTQYF
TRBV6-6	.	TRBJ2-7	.	TGTGCCAGCAGTTACTCGTCAGGGAACCCTAACGAGCAGTACTTC	CASSYSSGNPNEQYF
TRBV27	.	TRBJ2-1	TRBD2	TGTGCCAGCAGTTTATCAGGGAGAGGGCGGGGGGCGGGCTACAATGAGCAGTTCTTC	CASSLSGRGRGAGYNEQFF
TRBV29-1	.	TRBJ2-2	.	TGCAGCGTCCTTAGAAATCCCGGTAGCGGGGAGCTGTTTTTT	CSVLRNPGSGELFF
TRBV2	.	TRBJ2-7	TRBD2	TGTGCCAGCAGCGTTCTGGGAGGGCTGGGGGAGCAGTACTTC	CASSVLGGLGEQYF
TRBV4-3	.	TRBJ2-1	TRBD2	TGCGCCAGCAGCCAAGTTGGCGGGGGGTTTTACAATGAGCAGTTCTTC	CASSQVGGGFYNEQFF
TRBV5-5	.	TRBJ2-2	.	TGTGCCAGCAGCGCGACAGGAACCGGGGAGCTGTTTTTT	CASSATGTGELFF
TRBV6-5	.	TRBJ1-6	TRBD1	TGTGCCAGCAGGGGGTTCGGACAGGGGAATTCACCCCTCCACTTT	CASRGFGQGNSPLHF
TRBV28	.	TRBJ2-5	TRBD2	TGTGCCAGCAGTTTAGCCCCCCCCAGCGGGGGGGAGACCCAGTACTTC	CASSLAPPSGGETQYF
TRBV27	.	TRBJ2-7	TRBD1	TGTGCCAGCAGTGGTCCGGGGACAGAGAGCTCCTACGAGCAGTACTTC	CASSGPGTESSYEQYF
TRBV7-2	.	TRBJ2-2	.	TGTGCCAGCACCCGGTCCAGGGGCCACACCGGGGAGCTGTTTTTT	CASTRSRGHTGELFF
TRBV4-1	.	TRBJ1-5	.	TGCGCCAGCAGCCAAGAGGCGGGGACCAATCAGCCCCAGCATTTT	CASSQEAGTNQPQHF
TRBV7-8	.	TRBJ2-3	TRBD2	TGTGCCAGCAGCTTAGCTGGGCGGGGGGAGACTGCTTCATACACAGATACGCAGTATTTT	CASSLAGRGETASYTDTQYF
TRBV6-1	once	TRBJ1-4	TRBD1	TGTGCCAGCACCCCAACCAGGGGGCCTAATGAAAAACTGTTTTTT	CASTPTRGPNEKLFF
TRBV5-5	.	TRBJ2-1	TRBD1	TGTGCCAGCAGCGCCGGGACAGGGAGTACGTTCTTC	CASSAGTGSTFF
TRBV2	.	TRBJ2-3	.	TGTGCCAGCCGCCCGTGGCTTAGCGCCACAGATACGCAGTATTTT	CASRPWLSATDTQYF
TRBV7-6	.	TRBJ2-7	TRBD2	TGTGCCAGCAGCTCGCTCGCGGGGGGTTTCTCCTACGAGCAGTACTTC	CASSSLAGGFSYEQYF
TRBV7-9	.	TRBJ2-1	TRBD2	TGTGCCAGCAGCTCTGGACTAGCATATGACAATGAGCAGTTCTTC	CASSSGLAYDNEQFF
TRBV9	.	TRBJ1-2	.	TGTGCCAGCAGCGGCGGTGGGACAACCAACTATGGCTACACCTTC	CASSGGGTTNYGYTF
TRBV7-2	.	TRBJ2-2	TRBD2	TGTGCCAGCAGCTTAGTTGTCCGACTAGCGGGGAGCGGGGAGCTGTTTTTT	CASSLVVRLAGSGELFF
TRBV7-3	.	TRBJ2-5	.	TGTGCCAGCAGCTTAATTCGGGGGAAGCAAGAGACCCAGTACTTC	CASSLIRGKQETQYF
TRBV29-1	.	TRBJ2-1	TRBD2	TGCAGCGTCGCACAGACTAGCGGGGGCACCTACAATGAGCAGTTCTTC	CSVAQTSGGTYNEQFF
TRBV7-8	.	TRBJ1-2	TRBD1	TGTGCCAGCAGCTTAGCACCCCTACCTTCCCTGACAGGGAACTATGGCTACACCTTC	CASSLAPLPSLTGNYGYTF
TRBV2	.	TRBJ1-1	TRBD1	TGTGCCAGCAGTGAAAGGGGGCCGGCAGGGAACACTGAAGCTTTCTTT	CASSERGPAGNTEAFF
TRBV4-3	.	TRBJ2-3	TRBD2	TGCGCCAGCAGCCAAAGAACTAGCGGGGGCACAGATACGCAGTATTTT	CASSQRTSGGTDTQYF
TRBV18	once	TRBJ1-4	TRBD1	TGTGCCAGCTCACCAGGCGGGTCAGGGGGCAGTCAAAAACTGTTTTTT	CASSPGGSGGSQKLFF
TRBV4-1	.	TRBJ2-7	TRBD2	TGCGCCAGCAGCCCACAAGGCCTAGCGGGGGGCTACGAGCAGTACTTC	CASSPQGLAGGYEQYF
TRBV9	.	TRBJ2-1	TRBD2	TGTGCCAGCAGCGTACGAGCGGGAGCCTACAATGAGCAGTTCTTC	CASSVRAGAYNEQFF
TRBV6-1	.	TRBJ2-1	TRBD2	TGTGCCAGCAGCGCCTCCAGCGGGGGGGCCAATGAGCAGTTCTTC	CASSASSGGANEQFF